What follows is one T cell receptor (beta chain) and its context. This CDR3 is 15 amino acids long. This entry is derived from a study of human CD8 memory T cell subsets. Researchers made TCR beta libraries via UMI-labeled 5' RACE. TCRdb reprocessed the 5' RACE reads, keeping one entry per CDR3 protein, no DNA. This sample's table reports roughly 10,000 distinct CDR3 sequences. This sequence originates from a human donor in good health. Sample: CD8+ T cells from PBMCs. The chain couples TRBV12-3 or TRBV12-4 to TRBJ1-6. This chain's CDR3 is CASSLAPFSDSPLHF.